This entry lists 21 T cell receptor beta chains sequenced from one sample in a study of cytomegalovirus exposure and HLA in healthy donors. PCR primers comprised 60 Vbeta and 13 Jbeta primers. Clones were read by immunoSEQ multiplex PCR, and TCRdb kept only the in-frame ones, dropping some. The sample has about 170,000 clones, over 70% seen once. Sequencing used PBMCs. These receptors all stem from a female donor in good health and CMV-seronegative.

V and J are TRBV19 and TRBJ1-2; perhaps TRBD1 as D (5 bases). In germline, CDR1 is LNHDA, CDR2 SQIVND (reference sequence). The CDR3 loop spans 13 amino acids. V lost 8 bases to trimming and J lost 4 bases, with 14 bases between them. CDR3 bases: TGTGCCAGTCTGACCCCTAGGGGCTATGGCTACACCTTC. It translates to CASLTPRGYGYTF.

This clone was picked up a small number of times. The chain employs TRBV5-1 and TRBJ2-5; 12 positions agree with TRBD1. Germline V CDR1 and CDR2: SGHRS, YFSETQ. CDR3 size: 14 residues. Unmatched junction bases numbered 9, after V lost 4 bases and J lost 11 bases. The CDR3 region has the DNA TGCGCCAGCAGCGTGGGACAGGGGGCGGGGGAGCAGTACTTC. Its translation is CASSVGQGAGEQYF.

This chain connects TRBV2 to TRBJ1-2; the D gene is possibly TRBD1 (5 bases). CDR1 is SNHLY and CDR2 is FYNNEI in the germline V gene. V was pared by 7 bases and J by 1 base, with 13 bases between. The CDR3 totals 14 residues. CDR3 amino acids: CASKWGADNYGYTF. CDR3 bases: TGTGCCAGCAAGTGGGGCGCCGATAACTATGGCTACACCTTC.

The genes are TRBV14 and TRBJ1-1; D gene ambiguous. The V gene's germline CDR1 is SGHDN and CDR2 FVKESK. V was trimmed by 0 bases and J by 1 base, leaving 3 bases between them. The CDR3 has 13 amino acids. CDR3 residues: CASSQDRNTEAFF. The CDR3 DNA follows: TGTGCCAGCAGCCAAGACAGGAACACTGAAGCTTTCTTT.

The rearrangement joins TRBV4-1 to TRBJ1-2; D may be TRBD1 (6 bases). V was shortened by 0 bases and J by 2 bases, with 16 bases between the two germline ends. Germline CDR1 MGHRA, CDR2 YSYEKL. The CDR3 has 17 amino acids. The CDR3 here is CASSQDAGGGGNYGYTF. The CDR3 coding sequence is TGCGCCAGCAGCCAAGATGCGGGGGGCGGGGGAAACTATGGCTACACCTTC.

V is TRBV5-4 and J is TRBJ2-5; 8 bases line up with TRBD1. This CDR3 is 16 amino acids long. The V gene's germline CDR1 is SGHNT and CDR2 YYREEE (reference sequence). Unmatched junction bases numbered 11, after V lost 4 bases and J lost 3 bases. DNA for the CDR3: TGTGCCAGCAGCGTGGGGGACAGGCTTTATAAAGAGACCCAGTACTTC. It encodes CASSVGDRLYKETQYF.

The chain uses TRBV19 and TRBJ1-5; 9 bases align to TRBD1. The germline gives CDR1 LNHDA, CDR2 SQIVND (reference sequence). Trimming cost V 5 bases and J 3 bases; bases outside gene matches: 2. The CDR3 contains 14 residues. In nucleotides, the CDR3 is TGTGCCAGTAGTTGGGACAGGGTCAATCAGCCCCAGCATTTT. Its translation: CASSWDRVNQPQHF.

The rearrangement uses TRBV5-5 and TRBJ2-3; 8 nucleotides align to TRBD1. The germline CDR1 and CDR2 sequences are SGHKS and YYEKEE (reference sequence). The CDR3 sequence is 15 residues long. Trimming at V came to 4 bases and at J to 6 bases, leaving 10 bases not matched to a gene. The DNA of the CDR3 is TGTGCCAGCAGCCTGAACCCAGGGGGCAGGGATACGCAGTATTTT. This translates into CASSLNPGGRDTQYF.

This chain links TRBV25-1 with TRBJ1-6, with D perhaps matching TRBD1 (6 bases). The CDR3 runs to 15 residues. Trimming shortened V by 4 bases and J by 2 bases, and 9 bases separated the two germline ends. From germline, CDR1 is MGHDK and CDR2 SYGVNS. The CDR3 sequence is CASSARGPYNSPLHF. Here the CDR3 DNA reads TGTGCCAGCAGTGCCAGGGGCCCCTATAATTCACCCCTCCACTTT.

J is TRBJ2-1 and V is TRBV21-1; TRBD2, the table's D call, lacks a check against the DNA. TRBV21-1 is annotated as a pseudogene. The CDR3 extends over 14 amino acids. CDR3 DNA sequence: TGTGCCAGCAGCAAGGGTCGGGAGTTTATTGAGCAGTTCTTC. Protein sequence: CASSKGREFIEQFF.

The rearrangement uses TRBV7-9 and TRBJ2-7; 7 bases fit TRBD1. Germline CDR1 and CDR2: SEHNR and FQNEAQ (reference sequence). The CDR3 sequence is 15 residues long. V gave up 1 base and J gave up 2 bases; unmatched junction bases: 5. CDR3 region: CASSLVTGQTYEQYF. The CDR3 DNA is TGTGCCAGCAGCTTAGTCACGGGACAGACCTACGAGCAGTACTTC.

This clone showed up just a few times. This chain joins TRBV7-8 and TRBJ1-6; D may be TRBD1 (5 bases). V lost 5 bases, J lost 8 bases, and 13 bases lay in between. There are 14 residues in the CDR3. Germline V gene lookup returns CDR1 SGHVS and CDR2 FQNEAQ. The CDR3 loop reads CASSATGTDSPLHF. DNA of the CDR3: TGTGCCAGCAGCGCTACCGGGACTGATTCACCCCTCCACTTT.

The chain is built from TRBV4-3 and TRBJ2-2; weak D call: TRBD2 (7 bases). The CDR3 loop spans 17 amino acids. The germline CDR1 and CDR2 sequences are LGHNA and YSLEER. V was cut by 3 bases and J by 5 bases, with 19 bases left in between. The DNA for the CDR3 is TGCGCCAGCAGCCAGAGGGAGGTGGGGGGGCGTACCGGGGAGCTGTTTTTT. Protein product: CASSQREVGGRTGELFF.

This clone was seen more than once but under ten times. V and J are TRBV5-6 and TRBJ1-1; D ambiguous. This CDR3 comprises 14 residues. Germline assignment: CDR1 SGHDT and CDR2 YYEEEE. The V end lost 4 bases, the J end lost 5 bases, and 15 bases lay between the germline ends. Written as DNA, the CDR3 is TGTGCCAGCAGCCCGCAGTCCTGGAGAACTGAAGCTTTCTTT. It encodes CASSPQSWRTEAFF.

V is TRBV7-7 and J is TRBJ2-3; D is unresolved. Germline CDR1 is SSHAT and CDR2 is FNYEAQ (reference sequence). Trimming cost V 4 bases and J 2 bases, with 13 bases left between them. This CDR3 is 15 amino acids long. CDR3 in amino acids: CASSSLSSYTDTQYF. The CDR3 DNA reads TGTGCCAGCAGCTCGTTATCCTCTTACACAGATACGCAGTATTTT.

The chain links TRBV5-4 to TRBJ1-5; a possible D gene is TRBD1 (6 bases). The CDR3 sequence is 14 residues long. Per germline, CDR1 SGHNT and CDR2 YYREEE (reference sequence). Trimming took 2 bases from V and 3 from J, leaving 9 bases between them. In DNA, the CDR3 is TGTGCCAGCAGCTTACAGGGTATCAATCAGCCCCAGCATTTT. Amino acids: CASSLQGINQPQHF.

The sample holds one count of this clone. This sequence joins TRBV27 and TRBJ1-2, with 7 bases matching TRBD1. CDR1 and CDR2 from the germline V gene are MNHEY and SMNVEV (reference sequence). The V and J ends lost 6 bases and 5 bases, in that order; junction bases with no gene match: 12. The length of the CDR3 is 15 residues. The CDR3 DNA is TGTGCCAGCAGGGACCCCCGACAGGGTTATTATGGCTACACCTTC. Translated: CASRDPRQGYYGYTF.

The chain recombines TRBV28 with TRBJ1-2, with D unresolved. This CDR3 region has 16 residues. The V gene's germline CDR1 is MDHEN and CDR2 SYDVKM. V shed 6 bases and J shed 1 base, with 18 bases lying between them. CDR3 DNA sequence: TGTGCCAGCAGCACCTTGGCAGCTCCTAGTAACTATGGCTACACCTTC. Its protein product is CASSTLAAPSNYGYTF.

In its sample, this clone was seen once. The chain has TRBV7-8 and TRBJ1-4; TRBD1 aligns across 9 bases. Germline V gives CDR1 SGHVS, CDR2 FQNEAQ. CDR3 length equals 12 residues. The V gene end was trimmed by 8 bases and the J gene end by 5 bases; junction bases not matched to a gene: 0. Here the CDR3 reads CASGTGNEKLFF. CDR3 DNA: TGTGCCAGCGGGACAGGGAATGAAAAACTGTTTTTT.

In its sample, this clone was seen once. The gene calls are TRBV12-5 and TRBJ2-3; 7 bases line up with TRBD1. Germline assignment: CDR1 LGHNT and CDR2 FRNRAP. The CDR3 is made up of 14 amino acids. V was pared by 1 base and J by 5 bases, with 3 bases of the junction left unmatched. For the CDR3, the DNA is TGTGCTAGTGGTTTGGGACAGGGAAAAGATACGCAGTATTTT. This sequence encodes CASGLGQGKDTQYF.

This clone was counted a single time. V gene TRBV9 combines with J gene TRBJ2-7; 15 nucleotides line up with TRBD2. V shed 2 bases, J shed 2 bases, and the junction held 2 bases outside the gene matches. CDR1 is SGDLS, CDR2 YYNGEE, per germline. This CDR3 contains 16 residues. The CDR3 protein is CASSVGLAGGTYEQYF. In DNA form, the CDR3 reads TGTGCCAGCAGCGTGGGACTAGCGGGGGGCACCTACGAGCAGTACTTC. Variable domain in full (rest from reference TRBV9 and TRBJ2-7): DSGVTQTPKHLITATGQRVTLRCSPRSGDLSVYWYQQSLDQGLQFLIQYYNGEERAKGNILERFSAQQFPDLHSELNLSSLELGDSALYFCASSVGLAGGTYEQYFGPGTRLTVT.